This T cell receptor beta chain was sequenced during a study of identical twins. Study-wide points: Alpha sequences out of frame and shared by twins had excess low generation probability. With monozygotic twins, out-of-frame TCR alpha sharing exceeded what models estimated.

Trimming pared 5 bases from V and 0 bases from J, leaving 13 bases between. Germline assignment: CDR1 MNHEY and CDR2 SMNVEV (reference sequence). The CDR3 runs 15 residues. The authors used template switching to add a universal primer site and gave cDNA unique molecular identifiers. MiXCR, applied by TCRdb to the 5' RACE reads, yields one record per CDR3 protein. The table lists under 400,000 distinct CDR3 sequences, approximately 8.7% of them singletons. Concerning this clonotype: Its antigen is currently unknown.

Donors were all healthy Caucasians. The TCR comes from a woman in her forties or fifties in good health. The chain recombines TRBV27 with TRBJ1-1; the D is unclear. The material sequenced was naive T cells sorted from blood. This CDR3 is CASSLDGSLNTEAFF. CDR3 bases: TGTGCCAGCAGTCTAGACGGGAGTCTGAACACTGAAGCTTTCTTT.